The source of this T cell receptor beta chain is a study of blood T cell repertoires in COVID-19. Study overall: Samples came from the United States, Italy and Spain, spanning acute and convalescent COVID-19.

The CDR3 length is 15 residues. Germline V gives CDR1 LNHNV, CDR2 YYDKDF (reference sequence). With V trimmed by 5 bases and J by 4 bases, 5 bases remained unmatched. In the original workflow: Counts of nucleated cells, estimated from reference gene primer amplification, were obtained. TCRdb keeps only in-frame clones here, not all; method: immunoSEQ multiplex PCR. That table furnishes V, J and clone size, whereas the DNA furnished D and trimming. The data contain about 99,000 clones, 86% of them singletons. The origin of this receptor is a woman aged 55-69 years in a cohort sampled during active or convalescent COVID-19. This sequence joins TRBV15 and TRBJ1-4; TRBD1 agrees at 9 bases. The specimen sequenced was peripheral blood. The CDR3 loop is CATSLGTGHNEKLFF. CDR3 nucleotide sequence: TGTGCCACCAGCCTGGGGACAGGGCATAATGAAAAACTGTTTTTT.